The source of this T cell receptor beta chain is a study of T cells in Graves' hyperthyroidism and ophthalmopathy. Study-wide results and caveats: Blood shared most expanded thyroid clonotypes above 0.001.

Germline V gene data show CDR1 as MGHRA and CDR2 as YSYEKL. V was pared by 5 bases and J by 4 bases, with 17 bases between. CDR3 length equals 16 residues. Of note for this clonotype: Its matching antigen is unknown.

Amplified TCR beta CDR3 regions came from RNA transcripts. A set of HTBI primers served as the primers for a first-round RT-PCR of the TCR CDR3. TCRdb used MiXCR to reprocess the multiplex PCR reads, holding one entry per CDR3 protein. The sample yields 150,000 or so distinct CDR3 sequences, about 9% seen once. This TCR derives from a young woman with Graves' hyperthyroidism that later progressed to Graves' ophthalmopathy. The chain recombines TRBV4-1 with TRBJ2-2, with D unresolved. Source material: blood. This chain's CDR3 is CASSYTIKEFTGELFF. The DNA of the CDR3 is TGCGCCAGCAGCTACACCATTAAGGAGTTCACCGGGGAGCTGTTTTTT.